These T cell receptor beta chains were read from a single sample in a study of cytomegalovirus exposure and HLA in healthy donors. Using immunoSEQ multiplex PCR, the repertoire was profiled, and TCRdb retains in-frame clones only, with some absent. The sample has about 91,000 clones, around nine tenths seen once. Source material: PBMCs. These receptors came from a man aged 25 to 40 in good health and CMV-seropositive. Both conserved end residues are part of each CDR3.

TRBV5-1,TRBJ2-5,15,CASSQGIRKGETQYF
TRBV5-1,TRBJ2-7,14,CASSIDRGRYEQYF
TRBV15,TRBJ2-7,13,CATSKVGLYEQYF
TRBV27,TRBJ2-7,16,CASSLSSGRSSYEQYF
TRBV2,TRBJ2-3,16,CASSESLAASTDTQYF
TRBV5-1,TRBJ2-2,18,CASSLTPGQGTDTGELFF
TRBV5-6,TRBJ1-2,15,CASSKGGLGRYGYTF
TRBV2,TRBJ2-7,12,CASLGQAYEQYF
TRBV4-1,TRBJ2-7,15,CASSLAGTSGSEQYF
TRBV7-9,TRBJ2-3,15,CASSLVAGGIDTQYF
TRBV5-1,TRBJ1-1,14,CASSSGTGGTEAFF
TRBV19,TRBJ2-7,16,CASSGTPGQSSYEQYF
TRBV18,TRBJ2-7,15,CASSPFGLVQYEQYF
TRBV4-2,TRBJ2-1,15,CASSIGTSGSYEQFF
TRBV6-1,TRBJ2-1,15,CASSELAGSYNEQFF
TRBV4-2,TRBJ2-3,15,CASSQGQRDTDTQYF
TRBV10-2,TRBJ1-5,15,CASRETGYSNQPQHF
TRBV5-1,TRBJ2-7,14,CASSLSDSLPEQYF
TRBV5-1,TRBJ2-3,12,CASTAGGDTQYF
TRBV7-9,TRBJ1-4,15,CASSFRQGTNEKLFF
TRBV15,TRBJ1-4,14,CATRRQGFNEKLFF
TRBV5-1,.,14,CASSLASSGAEQYF
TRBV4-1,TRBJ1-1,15,CASSGSQTGITEAFF
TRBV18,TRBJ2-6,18,CASSPPVAGVTGANVLTF
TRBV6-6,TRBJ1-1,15,CASSYPTGVSTEAFF
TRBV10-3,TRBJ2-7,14,CAITATGESYEQYF
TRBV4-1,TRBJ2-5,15,CASSQEGVSQETQYF
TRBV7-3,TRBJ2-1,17,CASSPTGLPSSYNEQFF
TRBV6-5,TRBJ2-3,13,CASSRRPGGLEYF
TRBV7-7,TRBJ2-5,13,CASSLDREETQYF
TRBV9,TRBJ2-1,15,CASSVGEWANNEQFF
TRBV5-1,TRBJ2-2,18,CASSLFPGTGEDTGELFF
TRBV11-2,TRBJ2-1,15,CASSFLHGTENEQFF
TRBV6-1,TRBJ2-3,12,CASTPNGDTQYF
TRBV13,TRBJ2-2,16,CASSFTTSGRTGELFF
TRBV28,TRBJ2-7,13,CATHSGRANEQYF
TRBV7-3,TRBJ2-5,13,CASSRQGHETQYF